The T cell receptor (beta chain) described here comes from a study of PD-1 blockade in classical Hodgkin lymphoma. Assay used: immunoSEQ multiplex PCR; TCRdb lists only in-frame clones, some missing. In the table there are fewer than 20,000 clones, about 93% of which are singletons. As to time point: newly diagnosed, previously untreated cHL patient sample. Germline-derived CDR1 and CDR2 are SGHRS and YFSETQ. V lost 3 bases to trimming and J lost 6 bases; unmatched junction nucleotides: 9. The CDR3 runs 15 residues. Points from the study as a whole: According to reports, newly diagnosed patients had lower baseline TCR diversity than healthy donors, and relapsed/refractory patients had lower baseline TCR diversity still. What caused the repertoire differences, perhaps disease activity or prior therapy, remains undefined.

About this clone itself: Its antigen is not identified.

The receptor was isolated from a human donor with classical Hodgkin lymphoma. Sample: peripheral blood mononuclear cells (PBMCs). The chain has TRBV5-1 and TRBJ2-3; 8 bases match TRBD2. The CDR3 nucleotides read TGCGCCAGCAGCTCGGTAGCGGGAAAATGGGATACGCAGTATTTT. Residues: CASSSVAGKWDTQYF.